The next 19 T cell receptor beta chains were all read from a single sample in a study of CD8 T cells in Susac syndrome. With random hexamers, reverse transcription was performed on roughly 0.45 to 1 ug of RNA. One entry per CDR3 protein, called by TCRdb with MiXCR from the immunoSEQ multiplex PCR reads. Altogether some 99,000 distinct CDR3 sequences are present, roughly 95% being singletons, with the ten largest covering approximately 0.093%. The specimen sequenced was CD4+ T cells from PBMCs. Receptor source: a human donor in good health.

The chain joins TRBV9 to TRBJ2-5, with a possible D match to TRBD1 (6 bases). Trimming stripped 4 bases from V and 6 bases from J, with 16 bases between. This CDR3 region has 14 residues. Germline V lookup: CDR1 SGDLS, CDR2 YYNGEE. The CDR3 sequence: CASSPPRGEKTQYF. For the CDR3, the DNA is TGTGCCAGCAGCCCCCCCAGGGGCGAAAAGACCCAGTACTTC.

This CDR3 reads CASSLMYGTQSEQYF. The CDR3 DNA sequence: TGTGCCAGCAGCTTAATGTATGGAACGCAGTCCGAGCAGTACTTC. The rearrangement links TRBV7-6 to TRBJ2-7, with D uncertain. This CDR3 contains 15 residues. V was clipped by 2 bases and J by 6 bases, with 17 bases between them. Germline lookup yields CDR1 SGHVS and CDR2 FNYEAQ.

This sequence joins TRBV28 and TRBJ2-6, with a weak D call TRBD2 (6 bases). Germline CDR1 and CDR2: MDHEN and SYDVKM. V lost 2 bases to trimming and J lost 4 bases, with 15 bases between them. This CDR3 spans 17 amino acids. Here the CDR3 reads CASSLSGRTVGANVLTF. As DNA, the CDR3 is TGTGCCAGCAGTTTAAGCGGGCGGACGGTGGGGGCCAACGTCCTGACTTTC. Combining the CDR3 with reference TRBV28 and TRBJ2-6 gives the whole variable domain DVKVTQSSRYLVKRTGEKVFLECVQDMDHENMFWYRQDPGLGLRLIYFSYDVKMKEKGDIPEGYSVSREKKERFSLILESASTNQTSMYLCASSLSGRTVGANVLTFGAGSRLTVL.

The CDR3 sequence is CSAMTGTVPYEQYF. For the CDR3, the DNA is TGCAGTGCTATGACCGGGACAGTCCCCTACGAGCAGTACTTC. The V gene is TRBV20-1, the J gene TRBJ2-7; 7 nucleotides align to TRBD1. The CDR3 runs to 14 residues. The trim removed 4 bases at V and 2 bases at J, leaving 8 bases unmatched. Germline V CDR1 and CDR2: DFQATT, SNEGSKA (reference sequence).

This clonotype appeared once. The chain combines TRBV20-1 with TRBJ2-1; a weak D match, TRBD2 (5 bases). The CDR3 is 11 residues long. Trimming removed 2 bases at V and 10 bases at J, with 9 bases between. In germline, CDR1 is DFQATT, CDR2 SNEGSKA (reference sequence). The CDR3 loop is CSARPGIEQFF. In DNA form, the CDR3 reads TGCAGTGCTAGACCCGGGATCGAGCAGTTCTTC.

The chain couples TRBV9 to TRBJ2-5; D is undetermined. The germline CDR1 and CDR2 sequences are SGDLS and YYNGEE. V was shortened by 0 bases and J by 4 bases, with 7 bases between the two germline ends. The CDR3 sequence is 13 residues long. The DNA of the CDR3 is TGTGCCAGCAGCGTAGGTCCTGCAGAGACCCAGTACTTC. Its protein is CASSVGPAETQYF.

J is TRBJ2-3 and V is TRBV3-1, with D possibly being TRBD2 (6 bases). Trimming took off 4 bases at V and 11 bases at J, with 13 bases between the two ends. The CDR3 is 12 residues long. Germline assignment: CDR1 LGHDT and CDR2 YNNKEL (reference sequence). This CDR3 is CASSLRDFGQYF. CDR3 nucleotides: TGTGCCAGCAGCCTCCGGGACTTCGGGCAGTATTTT.

The chain carries TRBV16 and TRBJ1-1; TRBD1 might be the D (5 bases). The ends were cut back, 0 bases at V and 1 base at J, with 6 bases in the middle. The CDR3 has 14 residues. The germline V gene has CDR1 KGHSY and CDR2 FQNENV. In nucleotides, the CDR3 is TGTGCCAGCAGCCAATCGGGGGGGAACACTGAAGCTTTCTTT. Translating gives CASSQSGGNTEAFF.

The V and J genes are TRBV5-1 and TRBJ2-7; D might be TRBD1 or TRBD2, each matching 5 bases. This CDR3 is built from 20 residues. Between the trimmed V and J ends, which lost 0 bases and 1 base, there was a span of 26 bases. Germline V gives CDR1 SGHRS, CDR2 YFSETQ. In DNA, the CDR3 is TGCGCCAGCAGCTTGGATGTACCCCGGGGCGATCGCGGCAGGTCCTACGAGCAGTACTTC. Amino acid sequence: CASSLDVPRGDRGRSYEQYF.

The rearrangement uses TRBV28 and TRBJ1-4; D not certain. CDR1 and CDR2 from the germline V gene are MDHEN and SYDVKM. V lost 6 bases and J lost 0, with 23 bases in between. The CDR3 covers 19 residues. The CDR3 sequence is CASRFDSPNPFATNEKLFF. DNA of the CDR3: TGTGCCAGCAGATTTGATTCACCGAACCCCTTCGCAACTAATGAAAAACTGTTTTTT.

V gene TRBV6-2 or TRBV6-3 combines with J gene TRBJ1-2; TRBD1 is a possible D gene (5 bases). The ends were cut back, 6 bases at V and 2 bases at J, with 10 bases in the middle. This CDR3 is built from 13 residues. CDR1 is MNHEY, CDR2 SVGEGT, per germline. Here the CDR3 reads CASSRRDNYGYTF. The DNA of the CDR3 is TGTGCCAGCAGCCGCCGGGACAACTATGGCTACACCTTC.

The chain uses TRBV6-1 and TRBJ2-2, with TRBD1 matching 9 bases. The junction had 5 bases not matched to a gene; V was cut back by 6 bases and J by 0 bases. From germline, CDR1 is MNHNS and CDR2 SASEGT. This CDR3 region has 16 residues. The CDR3 loop is CASRPGTGTNTGELFF. The CDR3 coding sequence is TGTGCCAGCAGGCCCGGGACAGGGACGAACACCGGGGAGCTGTTTTTT.

The V and J genes are TRBV18 and TRBJ2-5, with unresolved D. V was shortened by 3 bases and J by 0 bases, with 8 bases between the two germline ends. The CDR3 has 14 amino acids. Germline V lookup: CDR1 KGHSH, CDR2 LQKENI. CDR3 region: CASSPPLYQETQYF. For the CDR3, the DNA is TGTGCCAGCTCACCTCCTCTGTACCAAGAGACCCAGTACTTC.

This sequence joins TRBV29-1 and TRBJ1-5; tentative D call: TRBD1 (5 bases). Germline-derived CDR1 and CDR2 are SQVTM and ANQGSEA. CDR3 length: 13 amino acids. V lost 7 bases, J lost 2 bases, and 12 bases lay in between. CDR3 amino acids: CSARTRGNQPQHF. CDR3 DNA: TGCAGCGCTAGGACAAGGGGCAATCAGCCCCAGCATTTT.

This CDR3 reads CASSQSGWGTNQPQHF. DNA for the CDR3: TGCGCCAGCAGCCAGTCCGGTTGGGGGACGAATCAGCCCCAGCATTTT. The chain employs TRBV4-1 and TRBJ1-5; the D gene is possibly TRBD1 (5 bases). Germline assignment: CDR1 MGHRA and CDR2 YSYEKL. V lost 3 bases and J 4 bases, leaving 16 bases between the germline ends. This CDR3 is built from 16 residues.

CDR3 residues: CASSFGINTEAFF. The CDR3 nucleotides are TGTGCCAGCAGCTTTGGCATCAACACTGAAGCTTTCTTT. The V gene is TRBV7-3, the J gene TRBJ1-1; no clear D. Germline V gene data show CDR1 as SGHTA and CDR2 as FQGTGA. The length of the CDR3 is 13 residues. Trimming stripped 3 bases from V and 2 bases from J, with 7 bases between.

The chain has TRBV28 and TRBJ1-2; 9 bases are shared with TRBD1. Germline lookup yields CDR1 MDHEN and CDR2 SYDVKM. The CDR3 covers 14 residues. V lost 3 bases to trimming and J lost 8 bases; unmatched junction nucleotides: 7. The CDR3 DNA follows: TGTGCCAGCAGTTTCCCCGGACAGGGGAAGGGCTACACCTTC. Its protein product is CASSFPGQGKGYTF.

The J gene is TRBJ2-7, the V gene TRBV30; 8 positions match TRBD1. V gave up 0 bases and J gave up 5 bases; unmatched junction bases: 15. The CDR3 has 17 amino acids. The V gene's germline CDR1 is GTSNPN and CDR2 SVGIG (reference sequence). CDR3 region: CAWSVLGLSDRVHEQYF. CDR3 sequence (DNA): TGTGCCTGGAGTGTATTAGGTCTTTCGGACAGGGTCCACGAGCAGTACTTC. Supplemented by reference TRBV30 and TRBJ2-7, the full variable domain reads SQTIHQWPATLVQPVGSPLSLECTVEGTSNPNLYWYRQAAGRGLQLLFYSVGIGQISSEVPQNLSASRPQDRQFILSSKKLLLSDSGFYLCAWSVLGLSDRVHEQYFGPGTRLTVT.

The chain combines TRBV28 with TRBJ2-3, with D maybe TRBD1 (5 bases). The germline V and J ends were trimmed by 4 bases and 3 bases, with 11 bases remaining between them. Germline CDR1 and CDR2: MDHEN and SYDVKM. This CDR3 has 14 residues. CDR3 DNA sequence: TGTGCCAGCAGTTCACAGACAGTAACAGATACGCAGTATTTT. This translates into CASSSQTVTDTQYF. The whole variable domain, remainder taken from reference TRBV28 and TRBJ2-3, is DVKVTQSSRYLVKRTGEKVFLECVQDMDHENMFWYRQDPGLGLRLIYFSYDVKMKEKGDIPEGYSVSREKKERFSLILESASTNQTSMYLCASSSQTVTDTQYFGPGTRLTVL.